This T cell receptor beta chain was captured by sequencing in a study of blood T cell repertoires in COVID-19. The V gene lost 0 bases and the J gene lost 5 bases, with 18 bases spanning the gap. The CDR3 extends over 17 amino acids. Germline-derived CDR1 and CDR2 are SGDLS and YYNGEE. How the authors handled the data: Using reference gene primer amplification, nucleated cell counts were estimated. The protocol was immunoSEQ multiplex PCR, while the TCRdb copy is restricted to in-frame clones and leaves out a portion. That table supplies the V and J calls and clone size; D and trimming were determined from the DNA. The table has approximately 89,000 clones, 85% seen once.

V is TRBV9 and J is TRBJ1-5, with TRBD1 as a possible D gene (5 bases). Sequences were obtained from peripheral blood. The receptor was derived from a woman in her 70s with acute or convalescent COVID-19. The CDR3 spells CASSVVGAKRLHQPQHF. DNA of the CDR3: TGTGCCAGCAGCGTAGTTGGGGCAAAACGCCTTCATCAGCCCCAGCATTTT.